This T cell receptor beta chain was captured in a study of CD8 T cells in ankylosing spondylitis. In TCRdb, the 5' RACE reads were re-called with MiXCR into one record per CDR3 protein. The table includes about 240,000 distinct CDR3 sequences, 8.6% detected once. This clonotype was detected ten times or more. Its antigen remains unknown. Findings and caveats of the study: Several highly homologous variants made up a TCR beta motif, and this motif appeared characteristic of ankylosing spondylitis blood.

The source is a male donor with ankylosing spondylitis or in good health (not recorded which). Sequencing used blood, either unsorted or a sorted T cell fraction (not recorded which).

Written as DNA, the CDR3 is TGTGCCAGCAGCCGTACAACTAGCGGGGGCACAGATACGCAGTATTTT. Its protein product is CASSRTTSGGTDTQYF. The chain couples TRBV5-5 to TRBJ2-3, with 10 bases identical to TRBD2. This CDR3 contains 16 residues. Looked up from germline, CDR1 is SGHKS and CDR2 is YYEKEE (reference sequence). V lost 4 bases to trimming and J lost 1 base; unmatched junction nucleotides: 6.